The entry below describes one TCR beta chain. The antigen remains unidentified. Sequencing used immunoSEQ multiplex PCR; TCRdb keeps in-frame clones, though not all of them. The repertoire consists of 180,000 or so clones, with over 85% occurring once and the leading ten covering 3.5% to 4.5%. The sample is drawn from a study of T cell responses to AZD1222 COVID-19 vaccine. The study's findings and limits: Regions 160-218 and 743-854 dominated among vaccine-associated CD4 TCRs spanning spike. Clonal diversity was possibly underestimated, and white British individuals and females predominated among donors. Epitopes outside B.1.351 and B.1.1.7 mutated regions reportedly drew nearly half of spike TCRs.

The sequence came from an adult in good health. The specimen comprised peripheral blood, sampled on day 0 of AZD1222 vaccination.

The CDR3 bases are TGTGCCAGCAGCCCCCACAGGTCCTACGAGCAGTACTTC. Translation: CASSPHRSYEQYF. This chain connects TRBV7-2 to TRBJ2-7; a possible D gene is TRBD1 (5 bases). V gave up 5 bases and J gave up 1 base, with 9 bases separating them. Germline-derived CDR1 and CDR2 are SGHTA and FQGNSA. The CDR3 spans 13 residues. The variable domain in full, completed from reference TRBV7-2 and TRBJ2-7, reads GAGVSQSPSNKVTEKGKDVELRCDPISGHTALYWYRQSLGQGLEFLIYFQGNSAPDKSGLPSDRFSAERTGGSVSTLTIQRTQQEDSAVYLCASSPHRSYEQYFGPGTRLTVT.